This TCR beta chain appears in the sequencing data of a study of cytomegalovirus exposure and HLA in healthy donors. The CDR3 length is 18 residues. V gave up 0 bases and J gave up 3 bases; unmatched junction bases: 14. Germline-derived CDR1 and CDR2 are SGHRS and YFSETQ. The study's findings and limits: What a later analysis showed was that several of the most significant clusters appeared linked to common viral pathogens.

A note on this clone: Its antigen is not known.

PCR was performed using 60 Vbeta and 13 Jbeta primers. The data were produced by immunoSEQ multiplex PCR, yet TCRdb's version contains in-frame clones alone and is incomplete. The sample lists some 120,000 clones, around two thirds occurring once. The source material was PBMCs. This TCR was sampled from a woman aged 40 to 50 in good health and CMV-seropositive. The chain recombines TRBV5-1 with TRBJ2-7; 8 bases match TRBD1. The CDR3 sequence: CASSLARPWQGADYEQYF. The DNA of the CDR3 is TGCGCCAGCAGCTTGGCCCGGCCGTGGCAGGGGGCGGACTACGAGCAGTACTTC.